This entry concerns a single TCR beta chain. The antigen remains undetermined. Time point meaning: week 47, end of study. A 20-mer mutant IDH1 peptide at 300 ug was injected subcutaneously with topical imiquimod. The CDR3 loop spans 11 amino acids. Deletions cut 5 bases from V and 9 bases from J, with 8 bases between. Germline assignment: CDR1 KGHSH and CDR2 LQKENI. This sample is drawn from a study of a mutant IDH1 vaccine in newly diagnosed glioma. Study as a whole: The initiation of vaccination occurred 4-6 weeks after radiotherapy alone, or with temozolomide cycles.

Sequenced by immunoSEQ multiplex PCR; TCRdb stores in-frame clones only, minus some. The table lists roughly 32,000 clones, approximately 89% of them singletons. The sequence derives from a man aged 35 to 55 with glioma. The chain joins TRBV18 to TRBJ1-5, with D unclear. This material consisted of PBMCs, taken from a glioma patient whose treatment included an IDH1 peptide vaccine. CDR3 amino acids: CASSEGGPQHF. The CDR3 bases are TGTGCCAGCTCAGAGGGAGGGCCCCAGCATTTT.